This T cell receptor (beta chain) was captured in a study of identical twins. Only a few counts were recorded for this clonotype. In germline, CDR1 is SGHRS, CDR2 YFSETQ. Trimming cost V 2 bases and J 4 bases, with 9 bases left between them. The CDR3 sequence is 13 residues long. TCRdb itself ran the 5' RACE reads through MiXCR, one entry per CDR3 protein. This sample carries about 340,000 distinct CDR3 sequences, roughly 9% of them seen once, and the ten largest clones take 8% to 10%. This sequence joins TRBV5-1 and TRBJ1-2, with a weak D call TRBD1 (5 bases). Sequencing was carried out using naive T cells sorted from blood. The TCR sequence derives from a woman in her forties or fifties in good health. The CDR3 sequence is CASSFGAVYGYTF. CDR3 nucleotides: TGCGCCAGCAGCTTTGGGGCAGTCTATGGCTACACCTTC.